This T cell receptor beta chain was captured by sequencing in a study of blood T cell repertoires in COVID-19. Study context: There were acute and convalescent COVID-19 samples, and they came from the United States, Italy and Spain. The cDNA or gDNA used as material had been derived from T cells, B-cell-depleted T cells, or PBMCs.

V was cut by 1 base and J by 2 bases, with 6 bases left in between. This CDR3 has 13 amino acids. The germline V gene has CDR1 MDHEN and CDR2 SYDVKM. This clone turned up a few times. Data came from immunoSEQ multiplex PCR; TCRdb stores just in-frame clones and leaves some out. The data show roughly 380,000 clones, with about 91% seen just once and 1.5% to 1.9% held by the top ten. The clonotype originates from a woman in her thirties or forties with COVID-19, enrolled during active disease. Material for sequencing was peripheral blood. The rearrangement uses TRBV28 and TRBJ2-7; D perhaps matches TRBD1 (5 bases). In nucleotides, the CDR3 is TGTGCCAGCAGTTTATTCAGGGCCTACGAGCAGTACTTC. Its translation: CASSLFRAYEQYF.